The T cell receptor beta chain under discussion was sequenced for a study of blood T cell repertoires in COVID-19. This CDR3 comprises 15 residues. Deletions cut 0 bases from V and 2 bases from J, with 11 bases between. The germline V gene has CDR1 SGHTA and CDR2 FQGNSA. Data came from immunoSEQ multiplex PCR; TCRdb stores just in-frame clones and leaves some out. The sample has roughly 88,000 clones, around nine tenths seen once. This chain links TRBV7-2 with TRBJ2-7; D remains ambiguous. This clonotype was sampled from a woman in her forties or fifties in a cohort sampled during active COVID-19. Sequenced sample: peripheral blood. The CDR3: CASSLAYSRTYEQYF. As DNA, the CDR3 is TGTGCCAGCAGCTTAGCGTACTCTAGAACCTACGAGCAGTACTTC.